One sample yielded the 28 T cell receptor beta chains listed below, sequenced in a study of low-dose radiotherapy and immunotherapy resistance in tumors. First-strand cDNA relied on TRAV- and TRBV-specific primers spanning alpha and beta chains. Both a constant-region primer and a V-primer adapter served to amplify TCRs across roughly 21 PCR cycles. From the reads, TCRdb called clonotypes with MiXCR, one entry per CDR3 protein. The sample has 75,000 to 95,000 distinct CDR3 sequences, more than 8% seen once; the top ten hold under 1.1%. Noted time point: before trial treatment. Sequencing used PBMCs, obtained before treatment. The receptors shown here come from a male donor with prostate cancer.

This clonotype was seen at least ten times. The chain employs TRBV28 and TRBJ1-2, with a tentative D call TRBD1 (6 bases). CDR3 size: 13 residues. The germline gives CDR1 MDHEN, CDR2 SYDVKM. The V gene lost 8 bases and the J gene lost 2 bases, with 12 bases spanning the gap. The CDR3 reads CASEDRGNYGYTF. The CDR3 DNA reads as TGTGCCAGCGAGGACAGAGGCAACTATGGCTACACCTTC.

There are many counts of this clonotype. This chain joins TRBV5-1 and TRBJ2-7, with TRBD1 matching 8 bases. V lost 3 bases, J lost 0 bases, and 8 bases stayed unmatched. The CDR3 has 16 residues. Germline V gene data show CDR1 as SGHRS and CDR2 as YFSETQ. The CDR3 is CASSSYGQGSSYEQYF. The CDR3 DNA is TGCGCCAGCAGCTCCTACGGACAGGGTAGCTCCTACGAGCAGTACTTC.

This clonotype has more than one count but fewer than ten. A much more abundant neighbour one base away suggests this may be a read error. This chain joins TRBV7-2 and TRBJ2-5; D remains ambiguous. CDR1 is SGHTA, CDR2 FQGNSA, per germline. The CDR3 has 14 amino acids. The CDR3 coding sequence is TGTGCCAACAGCTTTTCGGTACAGAAAGAGACCCAGTACTTC. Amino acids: CANSFSVQKETQYF.

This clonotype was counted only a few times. DNA for the CDR3: TGTGCCAGCAGGGGTATAGCGGTCCTAGCCAAAAACATTCAGTACTTC. Translation gives CASRGIAVLAKNIQYF. The J gene is TRBJ2-4, the V gene TRBV2; TRBD2 might be the D (6 bases). Germline CDR1 and CDR2: SNHLY and FYNNEI. Trimming pared 6 bases from V and 0 bases from J, leaving 15 bases between. The CDR3 has 16 amino acids. The full variable domain, rest sourced from reference TRBV2 and TRBJ2-4, is EPEVTQTPSHQVTQMGQEVILRCVPISNHLYFYWYRQILGQKVEFLVSFYNNEISEKSEIFDDQFSVERPDGSNFTLKIRSTKLEDSAMYFCASRGIAVLAKNIQYFGAGTRLSVL.

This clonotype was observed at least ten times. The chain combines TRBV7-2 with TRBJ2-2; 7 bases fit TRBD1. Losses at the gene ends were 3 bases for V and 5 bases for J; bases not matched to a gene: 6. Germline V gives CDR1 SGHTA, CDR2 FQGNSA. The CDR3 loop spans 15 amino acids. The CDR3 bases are TGTGCCAGCAGCTTTCAAGGGACAGCGACCGGGGAGCTGTTTTTT. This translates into CASSFQGTATGELFF.

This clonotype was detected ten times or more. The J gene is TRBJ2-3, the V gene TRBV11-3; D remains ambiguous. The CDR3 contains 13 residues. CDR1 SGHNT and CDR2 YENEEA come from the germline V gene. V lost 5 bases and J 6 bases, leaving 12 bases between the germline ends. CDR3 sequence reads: CASSAGPIDTQYF. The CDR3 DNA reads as TGTGCCAGCAGCGCCGGACCGATCGATACGCAGTATTTT. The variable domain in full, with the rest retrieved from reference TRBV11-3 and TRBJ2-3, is EAGVVQSPRYKIIEKKQPVAFWCNPISGHNTLYWYLQNLGQGPELLIRYENEEAVDDSQLPKDRFSAERLKGVDSTLKIQPAELGDSAVYLCASSAGPIDTQYFGPGTRLTVL.

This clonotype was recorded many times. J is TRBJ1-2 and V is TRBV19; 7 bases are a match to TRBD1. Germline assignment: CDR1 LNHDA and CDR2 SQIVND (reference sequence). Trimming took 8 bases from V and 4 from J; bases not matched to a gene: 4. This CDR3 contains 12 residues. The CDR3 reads CASRTGGYGYTF. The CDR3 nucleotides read TGTGCCAGTCGGACAGGAGGCTATGGCTACACCTTC.

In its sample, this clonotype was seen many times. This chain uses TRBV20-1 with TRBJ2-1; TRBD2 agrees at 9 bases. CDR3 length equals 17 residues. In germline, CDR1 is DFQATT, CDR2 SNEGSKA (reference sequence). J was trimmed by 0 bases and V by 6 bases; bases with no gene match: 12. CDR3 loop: CSATGLASSSSYNEQFF. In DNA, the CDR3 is TGCAGTGCGACAGGACTAGCGAGTAGTAGCTCCTACAATGAGCAGTTCTTC.

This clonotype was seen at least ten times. For the CDR3, the DNA is TGTGCCAGCAGCCACGACGGCCCTATCAACACAGATACGCAGTATTTT. This sequence encodes CASSHDGPINTDTQYF. The V call is TRBV14, the J call TRBJ2-3; unclear D gene. The V gene lost 3 bases and the J gene lost 2 bases, with 15 bases spanning the gap. CDR1 SGHDN and CDR2 FVKESK come from the germline V gene. The CDR3 runs to 16 residues.

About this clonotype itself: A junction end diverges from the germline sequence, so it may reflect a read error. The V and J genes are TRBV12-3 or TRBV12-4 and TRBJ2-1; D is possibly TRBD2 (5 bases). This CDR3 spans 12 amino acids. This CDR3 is CASGLGGWAEFF. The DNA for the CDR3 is TGTGCCAGCGGTTTAGGCGGGTGGGCAGAGTTCTTC.

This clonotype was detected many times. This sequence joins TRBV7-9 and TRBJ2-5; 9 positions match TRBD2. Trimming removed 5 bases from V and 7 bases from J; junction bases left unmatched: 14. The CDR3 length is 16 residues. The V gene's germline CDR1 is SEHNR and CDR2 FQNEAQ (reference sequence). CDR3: CASSLRLADKGVTQYF. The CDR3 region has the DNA TGTGCCAGCAGCCTTAGACTAGCGGACAAAGGGGTGACCCAGTACTTC.

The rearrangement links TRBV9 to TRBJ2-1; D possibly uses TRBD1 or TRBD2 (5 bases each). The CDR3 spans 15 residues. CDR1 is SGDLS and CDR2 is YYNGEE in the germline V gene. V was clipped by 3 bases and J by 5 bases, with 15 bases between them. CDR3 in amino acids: CASSAGTSQNNEQFF. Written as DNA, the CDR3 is TGTGCCAGCAGCGCGGGGACGAGCCAAAACAATGAGCAGTTCTTC.

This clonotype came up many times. The CDR3 DNA is TGCAGTGCTAGTAATTATCGGACAGGGGATCGAGAGACCCAGTACTTC. Translated: CSASNYRTGDRETQYF. The chain carries TRBV20-1 and TRBJ2-5; 9 nucleotides match TRBD1. Trimming removed 3 bases from V and 4 bases from J; junction bases left unmatched: 12. Germline V gene lookup returns CDR1 DFQATT and CDR2 SNEGSKA (reference sequence). This CDR3 spans 16 amino acids.

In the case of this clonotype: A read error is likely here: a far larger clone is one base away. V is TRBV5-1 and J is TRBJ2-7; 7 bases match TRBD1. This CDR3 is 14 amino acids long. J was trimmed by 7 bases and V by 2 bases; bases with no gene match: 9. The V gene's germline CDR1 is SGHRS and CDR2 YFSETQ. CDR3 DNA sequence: TGCGCCAGCAGCTTAACAGGGGCTGGGAATGAGCAGTACTTC. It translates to CASSLTGAGNEQYF.

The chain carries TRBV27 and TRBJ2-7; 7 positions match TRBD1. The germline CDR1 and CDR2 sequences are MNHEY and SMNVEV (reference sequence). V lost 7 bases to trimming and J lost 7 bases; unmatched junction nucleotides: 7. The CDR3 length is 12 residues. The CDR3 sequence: CASKGQTGEQYF. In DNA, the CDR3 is TGTGCCAGCAAGGGGCAGACAGGGGAGCAGTACTTC.

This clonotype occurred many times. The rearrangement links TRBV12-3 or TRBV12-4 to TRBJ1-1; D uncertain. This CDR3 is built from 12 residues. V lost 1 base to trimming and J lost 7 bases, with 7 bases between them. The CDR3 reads CASSLGQLEAFF. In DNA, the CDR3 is TGTGCCAGCAGTTTAGGGCAACTTGAAGCTTTCTTT.

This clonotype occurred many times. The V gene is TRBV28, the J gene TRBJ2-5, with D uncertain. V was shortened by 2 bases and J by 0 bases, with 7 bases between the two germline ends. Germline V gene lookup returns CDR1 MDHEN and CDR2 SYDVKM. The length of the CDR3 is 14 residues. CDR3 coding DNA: TGTGCCAGCAGTTTAGGCCTCCACCAAGAGACCCAGTACTTC. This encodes CASSLGLHQETQYF.

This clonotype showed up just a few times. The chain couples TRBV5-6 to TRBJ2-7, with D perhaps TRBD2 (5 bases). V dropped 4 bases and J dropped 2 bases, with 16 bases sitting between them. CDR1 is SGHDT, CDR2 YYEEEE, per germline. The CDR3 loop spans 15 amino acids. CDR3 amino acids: CASSKKPSGAYEQYF. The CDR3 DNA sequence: TGTGCCAGCAGCAAGAAGCCGTCCGGGGCCTACGAGCAGTACTTC.

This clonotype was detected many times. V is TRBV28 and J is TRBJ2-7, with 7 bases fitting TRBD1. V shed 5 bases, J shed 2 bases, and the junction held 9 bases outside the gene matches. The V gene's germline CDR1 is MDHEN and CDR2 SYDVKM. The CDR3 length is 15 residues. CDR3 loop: CASSPPGQTTYEQYF. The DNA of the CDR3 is TGTGCCAGCAGTCCCCCGGGACAGACAACCTACGAGCAGTACTTC.

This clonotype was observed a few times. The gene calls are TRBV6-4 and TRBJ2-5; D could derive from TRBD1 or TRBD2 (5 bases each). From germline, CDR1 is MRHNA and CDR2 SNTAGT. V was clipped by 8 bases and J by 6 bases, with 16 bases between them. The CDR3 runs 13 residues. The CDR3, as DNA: TGTGCCAGCCTGGTCTGGGGGAAAAAGACCCAGTACTTC. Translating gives CASLVWGKKTQYF.

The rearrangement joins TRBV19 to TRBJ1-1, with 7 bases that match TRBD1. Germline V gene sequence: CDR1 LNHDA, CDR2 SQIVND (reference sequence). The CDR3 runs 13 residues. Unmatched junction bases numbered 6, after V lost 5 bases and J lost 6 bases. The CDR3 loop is CASSDQGQSEAFF. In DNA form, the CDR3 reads TGTGCCAGTAGTGACCAGGGACAGTCTGAAGCTTTCTTT.

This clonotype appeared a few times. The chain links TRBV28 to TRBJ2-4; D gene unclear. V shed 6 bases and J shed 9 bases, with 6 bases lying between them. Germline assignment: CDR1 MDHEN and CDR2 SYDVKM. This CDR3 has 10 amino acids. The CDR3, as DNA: TGTGCCAGCAGGAGAGGCATTCAGTACTTC. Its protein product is CASRRGIQYF.

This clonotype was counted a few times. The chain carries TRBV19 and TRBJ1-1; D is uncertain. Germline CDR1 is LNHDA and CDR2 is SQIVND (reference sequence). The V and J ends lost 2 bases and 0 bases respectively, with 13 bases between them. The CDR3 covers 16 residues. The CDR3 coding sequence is TGTGCCAGTAGTATACTTCCTGTCCAGGTGAACACTGAAGCTTTCTTT. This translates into CASSILPVQVNTEAFF.

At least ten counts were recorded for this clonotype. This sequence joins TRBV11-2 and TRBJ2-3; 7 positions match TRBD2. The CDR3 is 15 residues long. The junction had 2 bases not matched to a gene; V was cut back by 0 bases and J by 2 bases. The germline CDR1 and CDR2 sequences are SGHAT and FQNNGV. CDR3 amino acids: CASSLDGTNTDTQYF. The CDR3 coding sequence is TGTGCCAGCAGCTTAGACGGGACTAACACAGATACGCAGTATTTT. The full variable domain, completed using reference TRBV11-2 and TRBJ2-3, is EAGVAQSPRYKIIEKRQSVAFWCNPISGHATLYWYQQILGQGPKLLIQFQNNGVVDDSQLPKDRFSAERLKGVDSTLKIQPAKLEDSAVYLCASSLDGTNTDTQYFGPGTRLTVL.

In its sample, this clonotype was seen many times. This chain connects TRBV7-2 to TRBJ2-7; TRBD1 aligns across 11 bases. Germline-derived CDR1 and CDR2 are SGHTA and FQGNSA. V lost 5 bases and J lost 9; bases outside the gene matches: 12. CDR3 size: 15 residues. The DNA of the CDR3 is TGTGCCAGCAGCCAAGGGACAGGGGGGCGTTCGGGGCAGTACTTC. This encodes CASSQGTGGRSGQYF.

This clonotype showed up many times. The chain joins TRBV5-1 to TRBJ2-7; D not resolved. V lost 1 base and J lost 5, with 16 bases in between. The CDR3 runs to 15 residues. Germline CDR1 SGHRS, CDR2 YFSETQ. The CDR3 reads CASSLFGERGDEQYF. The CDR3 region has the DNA TGCGCCAGCAGCTTGTTTGGAGAGCGAGGCGACGAGCAGTACTTC.

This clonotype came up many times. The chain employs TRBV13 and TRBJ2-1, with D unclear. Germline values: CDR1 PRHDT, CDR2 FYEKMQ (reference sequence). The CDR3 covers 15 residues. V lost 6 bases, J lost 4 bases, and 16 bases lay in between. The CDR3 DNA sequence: TGTGCCAGCAGTTGGGCCATGGTCGCTTACAATGAGCAGTTCTTC. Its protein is CASSWAMVAYNEQFF.

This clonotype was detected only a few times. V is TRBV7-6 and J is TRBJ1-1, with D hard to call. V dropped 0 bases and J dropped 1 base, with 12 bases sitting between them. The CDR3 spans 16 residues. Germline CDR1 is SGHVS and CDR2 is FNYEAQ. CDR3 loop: CASSLAHRSSNTEAFF. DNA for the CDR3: TGTGCCAGCAGCTTAGCGCACCGATCGTCGAACACTGAAGCTTTCTTT.